This T cell receptor beta chain was recorded in a study of T cell repertoires in cytomegalovirus infection. This CDR3 has 15 residues. The ends were cut back, 0 bases at V and 5 bases at J, with 14 bases in the middle. From germline, CDR1 is MNHEY and CDR2 SMNVEV (reference sequence). This clonotype was seen a handful of times. Antigen specificity is unknown. A single record per CDR3 protein comes from TCRdb applying MiXCR to the reads. The sample records about 570,000 distinct CDR3 sequences, under 45% being singletons. The TCR originated in a human donor in good health (CMV status not recorded). Some clones in this sample may be carry-over from other donors' samples. The sample was cultured PBMCs, taken from culture after CMV antigen stimulation. The gene calls are TRBV27 and TRBJ2-7; D is ambiguous. The CDR3 is CASSLSPGQGNEQYF. Here the CDR3 DNA reads TGTGCCAGCAGTTTATCCCCGGGTCAAGGGAACGAGCAGTACTTC.